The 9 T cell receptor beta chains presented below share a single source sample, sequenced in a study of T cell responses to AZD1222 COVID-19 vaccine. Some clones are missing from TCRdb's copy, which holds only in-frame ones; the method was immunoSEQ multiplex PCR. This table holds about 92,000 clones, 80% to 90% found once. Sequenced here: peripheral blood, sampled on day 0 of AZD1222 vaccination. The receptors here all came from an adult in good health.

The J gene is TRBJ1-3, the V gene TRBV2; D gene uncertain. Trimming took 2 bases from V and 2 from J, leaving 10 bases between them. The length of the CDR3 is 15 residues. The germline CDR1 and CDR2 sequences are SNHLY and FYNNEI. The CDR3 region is CASSENPRAGNTIYF. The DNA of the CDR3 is TGTGCCAGCAGTGAAAACCCACGGGCTGGAAACACCATATATTTT.

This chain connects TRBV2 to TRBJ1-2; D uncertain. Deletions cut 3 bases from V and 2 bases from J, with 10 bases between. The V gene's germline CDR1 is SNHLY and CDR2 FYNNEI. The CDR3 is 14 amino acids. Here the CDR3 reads CASSDFQSNYGYTF. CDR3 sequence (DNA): TGTGCCAGCAGTGATTTTCAGTCCAACTATGGCTACACCTTC. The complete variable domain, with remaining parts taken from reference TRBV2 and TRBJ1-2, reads EPEVTQTPSHQVTQMGQEVILRCVPISNHLYFYWYRQILGQKVEFLVSFYNNEISEKSEIFDDQFSVERPDGSNFTLKIRSTKLEDSAMYFCASSDFQSNYGYTFGSGTRLTVV.

In DNA, the CDR3 is TGCGCCAGCAGTGGACTAGCTAGCTCCTACAATGAGCAGTTCTTC. It translates to CASSGLASSYNEQFF. This chain joins TRBV10-2 and TRBJ2-1; 7 bases fit TRBD2. The germline CDR1 and CDR2 sequences are WSHSY and SAAADI. V lost 4 bases to trimming and J lost 0 bases; unmatched junction nucleotides: 3. CDR3 length: 15 residues.

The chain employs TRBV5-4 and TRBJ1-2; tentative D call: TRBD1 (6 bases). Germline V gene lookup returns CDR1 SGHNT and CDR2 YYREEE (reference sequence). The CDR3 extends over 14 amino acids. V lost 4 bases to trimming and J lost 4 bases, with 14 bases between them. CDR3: CASSGSTGLYGYTF. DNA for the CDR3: TGTGCCAGCAGCGGATCGACAGGACTCTATGGCTACACCTTC.

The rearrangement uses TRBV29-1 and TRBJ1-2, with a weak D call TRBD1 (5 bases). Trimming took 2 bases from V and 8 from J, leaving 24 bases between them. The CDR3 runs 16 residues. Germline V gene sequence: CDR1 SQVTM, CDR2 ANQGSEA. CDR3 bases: TGCAGCGTTGAACTTCTTGTCAGAGACTCAGAGGGGGGCTACACCTTC. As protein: CSVELLVRDSEGGYTF.

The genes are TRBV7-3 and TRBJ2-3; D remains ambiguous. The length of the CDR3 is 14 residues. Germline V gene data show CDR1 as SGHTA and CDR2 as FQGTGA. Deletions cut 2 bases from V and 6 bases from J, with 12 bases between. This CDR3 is CASSLGPLPDTQYF. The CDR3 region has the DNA TGTGCCAGCAGCTTAGGGCCTCTTCCCGATACGCAGTATTTT.

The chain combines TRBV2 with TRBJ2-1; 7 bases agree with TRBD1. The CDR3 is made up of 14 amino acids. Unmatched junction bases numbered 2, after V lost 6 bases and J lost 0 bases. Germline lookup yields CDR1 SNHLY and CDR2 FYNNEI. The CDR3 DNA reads TGTGCCAGCAGCTCAGGGGGCTCCTACAATGAGCAGTTCTTC. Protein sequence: CASSSGGSYNEQFF. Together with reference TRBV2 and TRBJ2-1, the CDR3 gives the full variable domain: EPEVTQTPSHQVTQMGQEVILRCVPISNHLYFYWYRQILGQKVEFLVSFYNNEISEKSEIFDDQFSVERPDGSNFTLKIRSTKLEDSAMYFCASSSGGSYNEQFFGPGTRLTVL.

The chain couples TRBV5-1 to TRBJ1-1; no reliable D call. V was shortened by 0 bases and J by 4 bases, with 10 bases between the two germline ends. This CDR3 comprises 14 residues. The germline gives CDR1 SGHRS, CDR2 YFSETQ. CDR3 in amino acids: CASSLGAVGTEAFF. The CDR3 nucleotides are TGCGCCAGCAGCTTGGGGGCTGTGGGCACTGAAGCTTTCTTT.

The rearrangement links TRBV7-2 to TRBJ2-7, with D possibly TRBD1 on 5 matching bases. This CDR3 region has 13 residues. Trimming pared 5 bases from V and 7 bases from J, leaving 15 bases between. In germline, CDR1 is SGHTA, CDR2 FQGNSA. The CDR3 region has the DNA TGTGCCAGCAGCGTCCCAGGGTCTTTGGAGCAGTACTTC. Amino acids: CASSVPGSLEQYF.